The T cell receptor (beta chain) under discussion was sequenced for a study of blood T cells in healthy people across ages. Concerning this clonotype: The antigen remains unidentified.

Sample-barcoded 5' priming and a J-beta primer mix drove a second PCR of 7 to 11 cycles. Via MiXCR, TCRdb re-called the 5' RACE reads, giving one row per CDR3 protein. Among about 640,000 distinct CDR3 sequences listed, about 54% were seen once. Whenever a sample was processed, at least 6 million PBMCs were isolated. General study findings and limits: Estimates based on one million T cells were treated as lower bounds.

Sequencing input: blood. This receptor was identified in a man aged 60-69 years in good health.

CDR3 region: CSALKTDTNTEAFF. For the CDR3, the DNA is TGCAGCGCCCTCAAGACAGACACAAACACTGAAGCTTTCTTT. The rearrangement links TRBV29-1 to TRBJ1-1, with D possibly matching TRBD1 (5 bases). Germline CDR1 is SQVTM and CDR2 is ANQGSEA. Trimming took off 7 bases at V and 2 bases at J, with 17 bases between the two ends. The CDR3 is made up of 14 amino acids.